One and the same sample provided the 17 T cell receptor beta chains below, sequenced in a study of cytomegalovirus exposure and HLA in healthy donors. Both 60 Vbeta primers and 13 Jbeta primers went into the PCR. Profiling relied on immunoSEQ multiplex PCR, and the TCRdb table lists in-frame clones only, not all of them. The sample has about 140,000 clones, nearly 80% seen once. Input material: PBMCs. These receptors were collected from a man aged 25-45 years in good health and CMV-seronegative.

The chain combines TRBV10-3 with TRBJ1-4; possible D gene TRBD1, 5 bases. This CDR3 is built from 15 residues. Germline V gives CDR1 ENHRY, CDR2 SYGVKD. The V end lost 0 bases, the J end lost 4 bases, and 9 bases lay between the germline ends. The CDR3, as DNA: TGTGCCATCAGTGAGTCATCGGGGGTTAATGAAAAACTGTTTTTT. Its protein is CAISESSGVNEKLFF.

The V call is TRBV7-6, the J call TRBJ2-7, with D possibly TRBD1 on 6 matching bases. The CDR3 length is 12 residues. Germline assignment: CDR1 SGHVS and CDR2 FNYEAQ. The V gene lost 4 bases and the J gene lost 3 bases, with 7 bases spanning the gap. CDR3 region: CASSSTGYEQYF. The CDR3 bases are TGTGCCAGCAGCTCGACAGGCTACGAGCAGTACTTC.

This clone occurred a few times. The chain carries TRBV6-5 and TRBJ2-1, with D hard to call. V was clipped by 6 bases and J by 9 bases, with 18 bases between them. The CDR3 is 14 residues long. From germline, CDR1 is MNHEY and CDR2 SVGAGI. The CDR3 DNA is TGTGCCAGCAGAAAGATGAAGGAGTCCGGTGAGCAGTTCTTC. Protein sequence: CASRKMKESGEQFF.

Concerning this clone itself: The junction departs from germline at one end; a sequencing error may be responsible. The chain uses TRBV5-1 and TRBJ2-7; D possibly corresponds to TRBD2 (6 bases). The CDR3 covers 14 residues. Germline V CDR1 and CDR2: SGHRS, YFSETQ. CDR3 amino acids: CASTLGDRGYEQYF. The CDR3 region has the DNA TGCGCCAGCACCTTGGGGGATCGGGGGTACGAGCAGTACTTC.

J is TRBJ2-1 and V is TRBV14; no firm D call. CDR3 length: 13 residues. In germline, CDR1 is SGHDN, CDR2 FVKESK. Trimming left V 1 base short and J 8 bases short, with 9 bases between. The CDR3 DNA sequence: TGTGCCAGCAGCCAAGCGTCTGCGTATGAGCAGTTCTTC. The encoded protein is CASSQASAYEQFF.

The chain couples TRBV7-2 to TRBJ1-1; no reliable D call. The CDR3 is 15 residues long. Trimming removed 5 bases from V and 1 base from J, with 14 bases in between. The V gene's germline CDR1 is SGHTA and CDR2 FQGNSA. CDR3 nucleotide sequence: TGTGCCAGCAGCCCCGAGAGCGTCAAGAACACTGAAGCTTTCTTT. The encoded protein is CASSPESVKNTEAFF.

The table lists this clone with a few counts. The chain recombines TRBV4-3 with TRBJ1-1, with 7 bases that match TRBD1. CDR1 is LGHNA and CDR2 is YSLEER in the germline V gene. CDR3 length: 15 residues. The ends lost 3 bases at V and 4 bases at J; junction bases unmatched: 8. The CDR3 DNA follows: TGCGCCAGCAGCCATACAGGGGATAGGGGCACTGAAGCTTTCTTT. It is translated as CASSHTGDRGTEAFF.

Details on this clone: The junction differs from germline at one of its ends, possibly a read error. This chain connects TRBV7-7 to TRBJ2-3, with TRBD2 as a possible D gene (6 bases). The germline CDR1 and CDR2 sequences are SSHAT and FNYEAQ (reference sequence). The CDR3 loop spans 15 amino acids. In DNA form, the CDR3 reads TGTGCTAGCAGCCACGGCCCCGGGGAGGCAGATACGCAGTATTTT. It yields the protein CASSHGPGEADTQYF.

This clone was observed once. The chain couples TRBV4-1 to TRBJ2-7, with TRBD1 matching 8 bases. V lost 1 base to trimming and J lost 3 bases; unmatched junction nucleotides: 20. Per the germline V gene, CDR1 is MGHRA and CDR2 is YSYEKL. The CDR3 runs to 20 residues. The CDR3 DNA follows: TGCGCCAGCAGCCAAGCTCGTGCAGGGGGCCCCCGCGATGCCCTCTACGAGCAGTACTTC. This codes for CASSQARAGGPRDALYEQYF.

V usage is TRBV30 and J usage is TRBJ1-2; tentatively, D is TRBD1 (5 bases). CDR3 length: 12 amino acids. V was trimmed by 0 bases and J by 8 bases, leaving 10 bases between them. Germline CDR1 is GTSNPN and CDR2 is SVGIG (reference sequence). The CDR3 spells CAWSVPGYGYTF. The CDR3, as DNA: TGTGCCTGGAGTGTGCCAGGGTACGGCTACACCTTC.

The rearrangement uses TRBV7-2 and TRBJ2-3; D not certain. V was pared by 1 base and J by 6 bases, with 23 bases between. CDR1 and CDR2 (germline): SGHTA, FQGNSA. This CDR3 contains 18 residues. CDR3 protein: CASSLGTILTFPPDTQYF. In nucleotides, the CDR3 is TGTGCCAGCAGCTTAGGCACTATCTTAACCTTTCCCCCCGATACGCAGTATTTT.

The genes are TRBV5-4 and TRBJ2-2, with TRBD2 matching 7 bases. The trim removed 1 base at V and 1 base at J, leaving 7 bases unmatched. Looked up from germline, CDR1 is SGHNT and CDR2 is YYREEE (reference sequence). The CDR3 contains 17 residues. The CDR3 nucleotides read TGTGCCAGCAGCTTGAGGGCTAGCGGAGGGAACACCGGGGAGCTGTTTTTT. Its protein is CASSLRASGGNTGELFF.

The chain has TRBV30 and TRBJ2-7, with D possibly being TRBD2 (5 bases). The V end lost 4 bases, the J end lost 1 base, and 11 bases lay between the germline ends. CDR3 length: 13 residues. Germline-derived CDR1 and CDR2 are GTSNPN and SVGIG (reference sequence). CDR3 in amino acids: CAWTEGRSYEQYF. The CDR3 nucleotides read TGTGCCTGGACAGAGGGCCGATCCTACGAGCAGTACTTC.

V and J are TRBV4-3 and TRBJ2-1, with TRBD2 matching over 11 bases. In germline, CDR1 is LGHNA, CDR2 YSLEER. J lost 5 bases, V lost 3 bases, and 3 bases had no gene match. This CDR3 has 15 amino acids. This chain's CDR3 is CASSHLAGGNNEQFF. CDR3 coding DNA: TGCGCCAGCAGCCACTTAGCGGGAGGGAACAATGAGCAGTTCTTC.

The rearrangement joins TRBV7-8 to TRBJ2-7; D may be TRBD2 (7 bases). The CDR3 loop spans 20 amino acids. CDR1 and CDR2 from the germline V gene are SGHVS and FQNEAQ. The ends were cut back, 0 bases at V and 1 base at J, with 25 bases in the middle. Written as DNA, the CDR3 is TGTGCCAGCAGCTTAGCGATGTCAGGGGTCCCCTTGGGGGGGTCCTACGAGCAGTACTTC. It encodes CASSLAMSGVPLGGSYEQYF.

The chain combines TRBV5-1 with TRBJ2-3; D possibly corresponds to TRBD1 (6 bases). Germline V gene lookup returns CDR1 SGHRS and CDR2 YFSETQ. This CDR3 contains 15 residues. The V end was cut by 2 bases, the J end by 4 bases, with 14 bases between. CDR3 loop: CASSFPQGQADTQYF. CDR3 sequence (DNA): TGCGCCAGCAGCTTCCCCCAGGGGCAAGCAGATACGCAGTATTTT.

The V gene is TRBV4-1, the J gene TRBJ2-1; the match to TRBD2 covers 11 bases. This CDR3 is 15 amino acids long. Germline V gives CDR1 MGHRA, CDR2 YSYEKL. V shed 3 bases, J shed 4 bases, and the junction held 2 bases outside the gene matches. CDR3 DNA: TGCGCCAGCAGCCAGACTAGCGGGGTTTACAATGAGCAGTTCTTC. Protein product: CASSQTSGVYNEQFF.